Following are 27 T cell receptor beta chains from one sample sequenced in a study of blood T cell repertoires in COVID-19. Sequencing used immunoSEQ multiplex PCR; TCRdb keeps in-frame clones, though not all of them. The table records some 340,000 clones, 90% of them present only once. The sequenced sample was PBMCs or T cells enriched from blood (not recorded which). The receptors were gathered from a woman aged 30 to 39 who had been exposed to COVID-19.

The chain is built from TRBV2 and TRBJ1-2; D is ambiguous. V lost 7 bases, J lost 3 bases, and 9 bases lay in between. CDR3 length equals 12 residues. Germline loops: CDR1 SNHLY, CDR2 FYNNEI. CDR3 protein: CASTGTDYGYTF. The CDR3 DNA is TGTGCCAGCACGGGTACGGACTATGGCTACACCTTC.

CDR3 sequence (DNA): TGTGCCAGCAGTTGGGGACAGGAAAAAAAACTGTTTTTT. Translation gives CASSWGQEKKLFF. The chain employs TRBV7-8 and TRBJ1-4; 8 nucleotides agree with TRBD1. CDR1 is SGHVS and CDR2 is FQNEAQ in the germline V gene. J lost 9 bases, V lost 6 bases, and 6 bases had no gene match. There are 13 residues in the CDR3. The whole variable domain, remainder taken from reference TRBV7-8 and TRBJ1-4, is GAGVSQSPRYKVAKRGQDVALRCDPISGHVSLFWYQQALGQGPEFLTYFQNEAQLDKSGLPSDRFFAERPEGSVSTLKIQRTQQEDSAVYLCASSWGQEKKLFFGSGTQLSVL.

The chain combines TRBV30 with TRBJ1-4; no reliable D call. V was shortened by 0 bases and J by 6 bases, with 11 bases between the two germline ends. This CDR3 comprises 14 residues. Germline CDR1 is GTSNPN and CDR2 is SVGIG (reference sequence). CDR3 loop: CAWSVWGGDEKLFF. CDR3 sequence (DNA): TGTGCCTGGAGTGTATGGGGAGGAGATGAAAAACTGTTTTTT.

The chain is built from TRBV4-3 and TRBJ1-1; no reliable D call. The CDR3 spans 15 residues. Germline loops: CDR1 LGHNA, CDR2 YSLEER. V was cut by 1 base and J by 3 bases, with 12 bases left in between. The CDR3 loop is CASSQGEELDTEAFF. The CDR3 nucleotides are TGCGCCAGCAGCCAAGGAGAGGAATTAGACACTGAAGCTTTCTTT.

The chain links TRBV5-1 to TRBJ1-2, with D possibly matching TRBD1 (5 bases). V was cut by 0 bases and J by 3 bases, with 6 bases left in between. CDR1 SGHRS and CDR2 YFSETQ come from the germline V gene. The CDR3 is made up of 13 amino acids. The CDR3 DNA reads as TGCGCCAGCAGCTTGGAGGGGCACTATGGCTACACCTTC. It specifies CASSLEGHYGYTF.

Here the CDR3 reads CASSSTEAYEQYF. The CDR3 coding sequence is TGTGCCAGCAGTTCTACAGAAGCCTACGAGCAGTACTTC. The rearrangement joins TRBV6-2 or TRBV6-3 to TRBJ2-7; D not certain. Trimming removed 4 bases at V and 2 bases at J, with 9 bases between. In germline, CDR1 is MNHEY, CDR2 SVGEGT. The CDR3 is 13 amino acids.

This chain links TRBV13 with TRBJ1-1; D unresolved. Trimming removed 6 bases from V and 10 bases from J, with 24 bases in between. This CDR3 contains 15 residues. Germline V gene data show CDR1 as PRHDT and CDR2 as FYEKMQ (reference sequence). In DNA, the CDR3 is TGTGCCAGCAGGTCGCTAGGTCATAACATTTTCGGAGCTTTCTTT. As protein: CASRSLGHNIFGAFF. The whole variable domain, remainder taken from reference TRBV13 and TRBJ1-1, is AAGVIQSPRHLIKEKRETATLKCYPIPRHDTVYWYQQGPGQDPQFLISFYEKMQSDKGSIPDRFSAQQFSDYHSELNMSSLELGDSALYFCASRSLGHNIFGAFFGQGTRLTVV.

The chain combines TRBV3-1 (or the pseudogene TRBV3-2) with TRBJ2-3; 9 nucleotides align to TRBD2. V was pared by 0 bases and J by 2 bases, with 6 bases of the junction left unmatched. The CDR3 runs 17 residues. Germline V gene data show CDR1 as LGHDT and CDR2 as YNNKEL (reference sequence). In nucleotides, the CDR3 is TGTGCCAGCAGCCAAGATCCCCAGCGGGGGGTCACAGATACGCAGTATTTT. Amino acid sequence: CASSQDPQRGVTDTQYF.

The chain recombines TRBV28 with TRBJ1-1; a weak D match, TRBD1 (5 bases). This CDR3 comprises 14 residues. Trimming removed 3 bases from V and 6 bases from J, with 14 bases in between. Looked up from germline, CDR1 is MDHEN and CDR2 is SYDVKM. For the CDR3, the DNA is TGTGCCAGCAGTTTTGTCGTGACAGTTCCTGAAGCTTTCTTT. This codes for CASSFVVTVPEAFF.

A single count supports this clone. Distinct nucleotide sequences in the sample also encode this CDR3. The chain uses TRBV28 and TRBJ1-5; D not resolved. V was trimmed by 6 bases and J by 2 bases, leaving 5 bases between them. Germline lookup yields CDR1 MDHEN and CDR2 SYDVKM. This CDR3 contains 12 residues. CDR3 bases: TGTGCCAGCAGGAGAGGCAATCAGCCCCAGCATTTT. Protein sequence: CASRRGNQPQHF.

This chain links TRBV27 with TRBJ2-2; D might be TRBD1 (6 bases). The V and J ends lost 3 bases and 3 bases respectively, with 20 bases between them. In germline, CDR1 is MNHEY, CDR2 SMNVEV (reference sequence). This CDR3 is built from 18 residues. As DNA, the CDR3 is TGTGCCAGCAGTTTCCGACCGGACAGTCGGAGTTACACCGGGGAGCTGTTTTTT. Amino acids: CASSFRPDSRSYTGELFF.

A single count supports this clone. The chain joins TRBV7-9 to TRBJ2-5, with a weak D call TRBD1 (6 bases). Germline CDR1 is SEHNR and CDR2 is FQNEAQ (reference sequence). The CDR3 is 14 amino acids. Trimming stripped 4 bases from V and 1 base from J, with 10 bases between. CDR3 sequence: CASSYDRTQETQYF. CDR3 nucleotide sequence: TGTGCCAGCAGCTACGACAGGACCCAAGAGACCCAGTACTTC.

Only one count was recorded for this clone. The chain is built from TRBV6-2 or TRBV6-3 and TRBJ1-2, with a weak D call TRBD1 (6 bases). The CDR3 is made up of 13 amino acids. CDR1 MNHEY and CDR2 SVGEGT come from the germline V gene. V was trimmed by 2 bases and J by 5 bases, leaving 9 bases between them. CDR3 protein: CASSYPGQYGYTF. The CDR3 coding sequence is TGTGCCAGCAGTTACCCCGGACAGTATGGCTACACCTTC.

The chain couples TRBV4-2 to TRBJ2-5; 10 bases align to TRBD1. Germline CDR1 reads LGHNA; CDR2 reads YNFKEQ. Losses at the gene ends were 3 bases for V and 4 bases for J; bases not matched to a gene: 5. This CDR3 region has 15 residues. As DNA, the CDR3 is TGTGCCAGCAGCCAGCGGACAGGGGGGGGAGAGACCCAGTACTTC. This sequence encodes CASSQRTGGGETQYF.

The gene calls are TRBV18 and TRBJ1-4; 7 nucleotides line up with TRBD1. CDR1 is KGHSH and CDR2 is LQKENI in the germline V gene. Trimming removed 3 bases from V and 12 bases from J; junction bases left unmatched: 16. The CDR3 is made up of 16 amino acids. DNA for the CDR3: TGTGCCAGCTCACCTCGTTTAGGGGACAGACGGGGTGAACTGTTTTTT. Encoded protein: CASSPRLGDRRGELFF.

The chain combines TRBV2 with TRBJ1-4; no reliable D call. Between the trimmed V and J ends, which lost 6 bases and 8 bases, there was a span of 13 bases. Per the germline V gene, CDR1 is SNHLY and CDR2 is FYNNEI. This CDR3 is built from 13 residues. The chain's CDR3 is CASSDRDREKLFF. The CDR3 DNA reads TGTGCCAGCAGCGATCGGGATCGCGAAAAACTGTTTTTT. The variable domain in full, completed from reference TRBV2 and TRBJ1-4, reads EPEVTQTPSHQVTQMGQEVILRCVPISNHLYFYWYRQILGQKVEFLVSFYNNEISEKSEIFDDQFSVERPDGSNFTLKIRSTKLEDSAMYFCASSDRDREKLFFGSGTQLSVL.

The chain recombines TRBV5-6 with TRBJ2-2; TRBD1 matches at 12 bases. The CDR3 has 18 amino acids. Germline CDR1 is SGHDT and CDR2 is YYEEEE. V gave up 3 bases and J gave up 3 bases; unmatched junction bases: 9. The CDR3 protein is CASSSGQGASPYTGELFF. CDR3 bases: TGTGCCAGCAGCTCGGGACAGGGGGCATCTCCGTACACCGGGGAGCTGTTTTTT.

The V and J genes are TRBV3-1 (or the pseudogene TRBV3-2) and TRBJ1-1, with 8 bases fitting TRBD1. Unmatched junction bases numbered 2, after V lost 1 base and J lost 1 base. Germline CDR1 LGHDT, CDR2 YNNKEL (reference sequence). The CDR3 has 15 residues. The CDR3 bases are TGTGCCAGCAGCCAAGTGGGGACAGGGAACACTGAAGCTTTCTTT. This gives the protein CASSQVGTGNTEAFF.

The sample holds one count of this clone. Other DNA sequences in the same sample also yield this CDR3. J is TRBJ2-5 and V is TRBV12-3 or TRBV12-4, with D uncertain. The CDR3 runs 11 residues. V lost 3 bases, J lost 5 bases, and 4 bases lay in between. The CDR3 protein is CASSFLETQYF. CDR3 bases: TGTGCCAGCAGTTTTCTGGAGACCCAGTACTTC.

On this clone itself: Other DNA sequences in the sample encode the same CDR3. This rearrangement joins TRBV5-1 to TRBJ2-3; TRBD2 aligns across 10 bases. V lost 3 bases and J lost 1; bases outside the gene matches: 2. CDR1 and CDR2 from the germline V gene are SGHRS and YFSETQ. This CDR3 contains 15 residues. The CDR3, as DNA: TGCGCCAGCAGCTCCCTAGCGGGGGGCACAGATACGCAGTATTTT. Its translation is CASSSLAGGTDTQYF.

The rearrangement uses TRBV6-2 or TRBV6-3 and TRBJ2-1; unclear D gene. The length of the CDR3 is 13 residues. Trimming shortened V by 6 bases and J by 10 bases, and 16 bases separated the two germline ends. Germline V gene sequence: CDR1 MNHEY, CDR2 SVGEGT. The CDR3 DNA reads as TGTGCCAGCAGCGATCCCCCCAAAAGCGAGCAGTTCTTC. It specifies CASSDPPKSEQFF.

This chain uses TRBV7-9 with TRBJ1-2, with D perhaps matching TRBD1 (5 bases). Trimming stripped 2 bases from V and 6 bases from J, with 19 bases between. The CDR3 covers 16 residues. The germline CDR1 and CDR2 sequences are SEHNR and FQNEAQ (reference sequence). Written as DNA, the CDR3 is TGTGCCAGCAGCTTAATGTCGGGGGTATCCTCCGATGGCTACACCTTC. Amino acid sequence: CASSLMSGVSSDGYTF.

For the CDR3, the DNA is TGCGCCAGCAGCGACGTCGGACTCGGGCAAACTGAAGCTTTCTTT. It yields the protein CASSDVGLGQTEAFF. This chain joins TRBV5-1 and TRBJ1-1; no firm D call. Trimming shortened V by 4 bases and J by 5 bases, and 18 bases separated the two germline ends. CDR3 length: 15 residues. Germline values: CDR1 SGHRS, CDR2 YFSETQ.

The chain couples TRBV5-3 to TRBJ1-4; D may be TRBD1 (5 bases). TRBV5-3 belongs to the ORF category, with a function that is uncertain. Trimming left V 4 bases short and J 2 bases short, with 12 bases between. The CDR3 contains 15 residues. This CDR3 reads CARSPPGGTNEKLFF. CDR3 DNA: TGTGCCAGAAGCCCTCCCGGGGGGACTAATGAAAAACTGTTTTTT.

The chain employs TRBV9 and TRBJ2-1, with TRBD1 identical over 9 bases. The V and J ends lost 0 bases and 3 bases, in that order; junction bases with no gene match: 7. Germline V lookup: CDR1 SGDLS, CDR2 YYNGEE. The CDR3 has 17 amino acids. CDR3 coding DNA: TGTGCCAGCAGCGTAGTACCACACAGGGGGCGCTACAATGAGCAGTTCTTC. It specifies CASSVVPHRGRYNEQFF.

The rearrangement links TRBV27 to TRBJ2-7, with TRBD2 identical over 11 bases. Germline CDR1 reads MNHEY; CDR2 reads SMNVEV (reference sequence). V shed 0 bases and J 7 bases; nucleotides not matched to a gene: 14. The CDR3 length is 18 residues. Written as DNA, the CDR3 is TGTGCCAGCAGTTTATCGAGGTTAGCGGGGGGGCCCCCTCGAGAGCAGTACTTC. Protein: CASSLSRLAGGPPREQYF.

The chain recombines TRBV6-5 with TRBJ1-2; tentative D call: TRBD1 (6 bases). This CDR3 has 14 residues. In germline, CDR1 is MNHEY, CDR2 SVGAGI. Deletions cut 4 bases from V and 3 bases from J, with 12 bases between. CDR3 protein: CASSSRGWDYGYTF. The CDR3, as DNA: TGTGCCAGCAGTTCCAGGGGTTGGGACTATGGCTACACCTTC.